Shown below are 6 T cell receptor beta chains from a single sample sequenced in a study of OX40 agonist ivuxolimab in advanced cancers. Profiling relied on immunoSEQ multiplex PCR, and the TCRdb table lists in-frame clones only, not all of them. The sample comprises about 42,000 clones, about 88% of which are singletons, and 13% rests with the top ten. Specimen: CD4+ or CD8+ T cells sorted from blood, collected in a trial of the OX40 agonist ivuxolimab. Source of these receptors: an adult with an advanced solid tumor such as melanoma, head and neck, liver or kidney cancer.

The V call is TRBV29-1, the J call TRBJ2-5, with 11 bases fitting TRBD1. Germline CDR1 SQVTM, CDR2 ANQGSEA. The CDR3 length is 15 residues. Trimming removed 6 bases from V and 5 bases from J; junction bases left unmatched: 11. CDR3 DNA: TGCAGCGTCGGAAGAGGACAGGGGGCTGGTGAGACCCAGTACTTC. Amino acids: CSVGRGQGAGETQYF.

The gene calls are TRBV10-2 and TRBJ2-2; possible D gene TRBD1, 6 bases. Trimming removed 6 bases from V and 6 bases from J, with 14 bases in between. CDR3 length: 14 residues. In germline, CDR1 is WSHSY, CDR2 SAAADI. This chain's CDR3 is CASSADSRAGELFF. DNA for the CDR3: TGCGCCAGCAGCGCGGACAGCCGGGCCGGGGAGCTGTTTTTT.

The rearrangement joins TRBV6-5 to TRBJ2-5; D unresolved. The germline V gene encodes CDR1 MNHEY and CDR2 SVGAGI. The length of the CDR3 is 13 residues. Deletions cut 6 bases from V and 4 bases from J, with 12 bases between. Written as DNA, the CDR3 is TGTGCCAGCAGATCCCCGAATAGAGAGACCCAGTACTTC. Translating it yields CASRSPNRETQYF.

The rearrangement joins TRBV18 to TRBJ2-1; 8 bases are shared with TRBD2. CDR1 and CDR2 (germline): KGHSH, LQKENI. J was trimmed by 8 bases and V by 4 bases; bases with no gene match: 19. The CDR3 spans 18 residues. CDR3 protein: CASSHRRSGSLVGDEQFF. CDR3 sequence (DNA): TGTGCCAGCTCACATAGGCGCAGCGGGAGCTTGGTTGGCGATGAGCAGTTCTTC.

The rearrangement links TRBV12-5 to TRBJ2-2; D is undetermined. Germline loops: CDR1 LGHNT, CDR2 FRNRAP. V was cut by 6 bases and J by 5 bases, with 10 bases left in between. CDR3 length: 13 amino acids. CDR3 protein: CASGRTNTGELFF. Here the CDR3 DNA reads TGTGCTAGTGGACGTACCAATACCGGGGAGCTGTTTTTT.

The J gene is TRBJ1-1, the V gene TRBV7-9; D is undetermined. This CDR3 is built from 15 residues. The ends were cut back, 5 bases at V and 1 base at J, with 14 bases in the middle. The germline V gene has CDR1 SEHNR and CDR2 FQNEAQ (reference sequence). The CDR3 nucleotides read TGTGCCAGCAGCCTCGCAGGAGGGAGGAACACTGAAGCTTTCTTT. Its protein product is CASSLAGGRNTEAFF.